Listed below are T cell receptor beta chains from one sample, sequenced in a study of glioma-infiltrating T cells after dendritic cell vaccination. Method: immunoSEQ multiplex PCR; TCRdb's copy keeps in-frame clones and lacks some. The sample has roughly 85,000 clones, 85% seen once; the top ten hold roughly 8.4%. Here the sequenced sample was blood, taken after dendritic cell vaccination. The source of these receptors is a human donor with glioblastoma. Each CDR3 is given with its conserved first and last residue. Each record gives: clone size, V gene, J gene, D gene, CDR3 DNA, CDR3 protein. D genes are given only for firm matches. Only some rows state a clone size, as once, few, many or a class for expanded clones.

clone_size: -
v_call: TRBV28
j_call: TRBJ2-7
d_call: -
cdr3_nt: TGTGCCAGCAGCTCCCACCGGGACACCCTCTTCTACGAGCAGTACTTC
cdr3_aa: CASSSHRDTLFYEQYF

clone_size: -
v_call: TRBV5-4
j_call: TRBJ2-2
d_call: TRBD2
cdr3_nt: TGTGCCAGCAGCTCCGGACTAGCGGGGCAACCAAAAGCGAACACCGGGGAGCTGTTTTTT
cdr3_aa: CASSSGLAGQPKANTGELFF

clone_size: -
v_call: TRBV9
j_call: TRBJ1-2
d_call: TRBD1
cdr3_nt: TGTGCCAGCAGCGAGGGACAGGGCTATGGCTACACCTTC
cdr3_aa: CASSEGQGYGYTF

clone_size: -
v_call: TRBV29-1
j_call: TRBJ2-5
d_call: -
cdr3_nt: TGCAGCGTTGTCGGAGACCAAGAGACCCAGTACTTC
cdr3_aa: CSVVGDQETQYF

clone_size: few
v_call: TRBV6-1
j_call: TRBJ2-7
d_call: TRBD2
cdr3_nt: TGTGCCAGCAGTGGAGTTGGCGGGAGATGGAACGAGCAGTACTTC
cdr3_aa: CASSGVGGRWNEQYF

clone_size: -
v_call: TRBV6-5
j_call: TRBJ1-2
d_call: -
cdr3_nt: TGTGCCAGCAGTACCGACAGTGCCTTGAAAGGCTACACCTTC
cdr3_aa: CASSTDSALKGYTF

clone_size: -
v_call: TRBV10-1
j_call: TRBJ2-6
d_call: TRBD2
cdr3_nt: TGCGCCAGCAATGGTGGAGCGGGGGGCCACTCAGGAGGGGCCAACGTCCTGACTTTC
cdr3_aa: CASNGGAGGHSGGANVLTF

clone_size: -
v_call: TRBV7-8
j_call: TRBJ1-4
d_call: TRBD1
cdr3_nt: TGTGCCAGCAGGAACTTGGGCCCCGGACAGGGAGGTGAAAAACTGTTTTTT
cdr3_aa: CASRNLGPGQGGEKLFF

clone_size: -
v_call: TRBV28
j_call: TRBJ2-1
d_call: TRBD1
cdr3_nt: TGTGCCAGCAGTAAGGGACAGGTCCCACGTCACAATGAGCAGTTCTTC
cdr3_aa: CASSKGQVPRHNEQFF

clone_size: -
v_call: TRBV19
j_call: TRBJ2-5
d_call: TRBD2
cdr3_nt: TGTGCCAGTAGAATACCGACTAGCGGACAAGAGACCCAGTACTTC
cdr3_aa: CASRIPTSGQETQYF

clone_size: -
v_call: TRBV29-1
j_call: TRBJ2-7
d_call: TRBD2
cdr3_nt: TGCAGCGTTGATGCCCAAGGGACTAGCGGTTCCTACGAGCAGTACTTC
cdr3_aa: CSVDAQGTSGSYEQYF

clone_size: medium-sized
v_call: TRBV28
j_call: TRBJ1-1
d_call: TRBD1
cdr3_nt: TGTGCCAGCAGTTTATGGGGGACAGGAAACACTGAAGCTTTCTTT
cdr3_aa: CASSLWGTGNTEAFF

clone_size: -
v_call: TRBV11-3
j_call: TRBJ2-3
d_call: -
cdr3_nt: TGTGCCAGCAGCTATGGGGGGTCTGGCACAGATACGCAGTATTTT
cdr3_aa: CASSYGGSGTDTQYF

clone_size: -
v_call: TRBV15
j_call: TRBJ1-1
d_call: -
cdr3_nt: TGTGCCACCAGCAGAGATTCAGGCCGTGAAGCTTTCTTT
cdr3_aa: CATSRDSGREAFF

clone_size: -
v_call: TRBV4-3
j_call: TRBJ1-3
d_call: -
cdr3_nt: TGCGCCAGCAGCCAAGGTGTTACAGGGTTGAACTCTGGAAACACCATATATTTT
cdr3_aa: CASSQGVTGLNSGNTIYF

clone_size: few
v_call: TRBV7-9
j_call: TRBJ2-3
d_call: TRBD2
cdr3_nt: TGTGCCAGCAGCCCCGGTTTCAGCGGGAGTCGCACAGATACGCAGTATTTT
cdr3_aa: CASSPGFSGSRTDTQYF

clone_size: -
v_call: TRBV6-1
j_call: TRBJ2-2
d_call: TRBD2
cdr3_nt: TGTGCCTCCGAGGGACTAGCGGGGATTACCGGGGAGCTGTTTTTT
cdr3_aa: CASEGLAGITGELFF

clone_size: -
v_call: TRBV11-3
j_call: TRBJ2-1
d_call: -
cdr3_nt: TGTGCCAGCAGCTCGAGGGGGGGACTATTCGAGCAGTTCTTC
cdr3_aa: CASSSRGGLFEQFF

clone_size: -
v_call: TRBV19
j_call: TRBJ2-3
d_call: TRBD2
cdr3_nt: TGTGCCAGTAGTATAGCGGGAGGGCCAGATACGCAGTATTTT
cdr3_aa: CASSIAGGPDTQYF